These 5 T cell receptor beta chains were sequenced from one sample in a study of blood T cell repertoires in COVID-19. Repertoires were generated with immunoSEQ multiplex PCR, while TCRdb's copy carries only in-frame clones and drops some. Of 200,000 to 250,000 clones listed, 90% to 95% are singletons. Sequencing was carried out using peripheral blood. These receptors came from a man between 60 and 70 years old with COVID-19, enrolled during active disease.

A few counts support this clone. The genes are TRBV5-4 and TRBJ2-7, with TRBD1 as a possible D gene (6 bases). With 0 bases removed from V and 4 bases from J, the gap between germline ends came to 20 bases. This CDR3 is built from 17 residues. Germline V CDR1 and CDR2: SGHNT, YYREEE (reference sequence). The CDR3 nucleotides read TGTGCCAGCAGCTTGGAGCCTATGGACAGTATAAATTACGAGCAGTACTTC. Its translation is CASSLEPMDSINYEQYF.

The gene calls are TRBV18 and TRBJ2-1; no definite D call. Deletions cut 3 bases from V and 0 bases from J, with 6 bases between. The germline V gene has CDR1 KGHSH and CDR2 LQKENI. This CDR3 has 14 amino acids. The DNA of the CDR3 is TGTGCCAGCTCACCCCGGAGCTCCTACAATGAGCAGTTCTTC. It specifies CASSPRSSYNEQFF. Together with reference TRBV18 and TRBJ2-1, the CDR3 gives the full variable domain: NAGVMQNPRHLVRRRGQEARLRCSPMKGHSHVYWYRQLPEEGLKFMVYLQKENIIDESGMPKERFSAEFPKEGPSILRIQQVVRGDSAAYFCASSPRSSYNEQFFGPGTRLTVL.

V gene TRBV27 combines with J gene TRBJ1-1; TRBD1 is a possible D gene (5 bases). The CDR3 extends over 17 amino acids. V shed 4 bases and J shed 1 base, with 19 bases lying between them. Germline CDR1 reads MNHEY; CDR2 reads SMNVEV (reference sequence). The CDR3 sequence is CASSWNRTPRGNTEAFF. The CDR3 DNA follows: TGTGCCAGCAGTTGGAACAGAACCCCTAGGGGGAACACTGAAGCTTTCTTT.

This clone was recorded once. This sequence joins TRBV7-2 and TRBJ1-1, with TRBD1 matching 7 bases. Germline assignment: CDR1 SGHTA and CDR2 FQGNSA. Trimming cost V 6 bases and J 2 bases; bases outside gene matches: 9. The CDR3 loop spans 15 amino acids. The CDR3 DNA follows: TGTGCCAGCAGTCGAGGGGGGACAGCTAACACTGAAGCTTTCTTT. Amino acids: CASSRGGTANTEAFF. Full variable domain (remainder filled in from reference TRBV7-2 and TRBJ1-1): GAGVSQSPSNKVTEKGKDVELRCDPISGHTALYWYRQSLGQGLEFLIYFQGNSAPDKSGLPSDRFSAERTGGSVSTLTIQRTQQEDSAVYLCASSRGGTANTEAFFGQGTRLTVV.

The chain combines TRBV28 with TRBJ2-7; D not resolved. V was clipped by 5 bases and J by 2 bases, with 25 bases between them. There are 18 residues in the CDR3. From germline, CDR1 is MDHEN and CDR2 SYDVKM. The DNA of the CDR3 is TGTGCCAGCAGTGGCAGATCAGAGGTCGCTCCTACGACCTACGAGCAGTACTTC. It codes for CASSGRSEVAPTTYEQYF. The complete variable domain, with remaining parts taken from reference TRBV28 and TRBJ2-7, reads DVKVTQSSRYLVKRTGEKVFLECVQDMDHENMFWYRQDPGLGLRLIYFSYDVKMKEKGDIPEGYSVSREKKERFSLILESASTNQTSMYLCASSGRSEVAPTTYEQYFGPGTRLTVT.